One T cell receptor (beta chain) is described in this entry. This sample was included in a study of blood T cell repertoires in COVID-19. Study background: COVID-19 samples collected from the United States, Italy and Spain covered acute and convalescent phases.

The data were produced by immunoSEQ multiplex PCR, yet TCRdb's version contains in-frame clones alone and is incomplete. The profile covers over 400,000 clones, with 70% to 90% appearing a single time and 8% to 9.5% taken by the ten largest. The study recruited people aged about 18 to 89 years across around 24 US areas. Cohort assignment relied on participant-reported clinical history. Sequencing was carried out using PBMCs or T cells enriched from blood (not recorded which). This TCR came from a woman aged 55-69 years who had recovered from COVID-19.

The chain's CDR3 is CASTGGEEQFF. The CDR3 coding sequence is TGTGCCAGTACCGGGGGGGAAGAGCAGTTCTTC. The chain is built from TRBV19 and TRBJ2-1; 8 bases line up with TRBD2. The CDR3 spans 11 residues. Germline lookup yields CDR1 LNHDA and CDR2 SQIVND (reference sequence). The ends lost 7 bases at V and 10 bases at J; junction bases unmatched: 3.